This entry describes one TCR beta chain. These data belong to a study of blood T cell repertoires in COVID-19. Study information: Sources were T cells, B-cell-depleted T cells, or PBMCs; the material itself was cDNA or gDNA.

The assay was immunoSEQ multiplex PCR, and TCRdb's table has in-frame clones only and misses some. This table has around 170,000 clones, more than 70% appearing once. The V gene end was trimmed by 6 bases and the J gene end by 2 bases; junction bases not matched to a gene: 2. CDR3 length equals 13 residues. CDR1 is ENHRY, CDR2 SYGVKD, per germline. The sequenced material came from peripheral blood. The chain combines TRBV10-3 with TRBJ2-3, with TRBD1 matching over 7 bases. The sequence derives from a man aged 55 to 70 with acute or convalescent COVID-19. In nucleotides, the CDR3 is TGTGCCATCAGAGGGACAGTCACAGATACGCAGTATTTT. It specifies CAIRGTVTDTQYF.